The 26 T cell receptor beta chains below come from one sample, sequenced in a study of human thymus T cells. Thymic tissue was derived from resections collected during corrective heart surgery. Profiling relied on immunoSEQ multiplex PCR, and the TCRdb table lists in-frame clones only, not all of them. This sample yields 100,000 to 150,000 clones, of which 90% to 95% are seen a single time; approximately 0.022% belongs to the top ten. The sample taken for sequencing was thymus tissue. These receptors were taken from a boy less than two years old with a congenital heart defect but otherwise immunologically healthy.

The chain is built from TRBV25-1 and TRBJ1-6; weak D call: TRBD1 (5 bases). Germline CDR1 is MGHDK and CDR2 is SYGVNS. Trimming pared 1 base from V and 9 bases from J, leaving 16 bases between. This CDR3 region has 16 residues. CDR3: CASSEFVGREASPLHF. In DNA, the CDR3 is TGTGCCAGCAGTGAATTCGTAGGCAGGGAGGCTTCACCCCTCCACTTT. Filled out from reference TRBV25-1 and TRBJ1-6, the complete variable domain reads EADIYQTPRYLVIGTGKKITLECSQTMGHDKMYWYQQDPGMELHLIHYSYGVNSTEKGDLSSESTVSRIRTEHFPLTLESARPSHTSQYLCASSEFVGREASPLHFGNGTRLTVT.

The chain is built from TRBV7-9 and TRBJ2-2; D remains unclear. This CDR3 is built from 15 residues. The V gene's germline CDR1 is SEHNR and CDR2 FQNEAQ (reference sequence). The V end lost 3 bases, the J end lost 0 bases, and 8 bases lay between the germline ends. CDR3 coding DNA: TGTGCCAGCAGCTTCTGGCGCCCGAACACCGGGGAGCTGTTTTTT. Translation gives CASSFWRPNTGELFF.

To note about this clone: The junction differs from germline at one of its ends, possibly a read error. The CDR3 is CASSLADTDTQYF. Written as DNA, the CDR3 is TGTGCTAGCAGCTTAGCGGATACAGATACGCAGTATTTT. This chain links TRBV7-7 with TRBJ2-3, with TRBD2 as a possible D gene (6 bases). CDR1 and CDR2 (germline): SSHAT, FNYEAQ (reference sequence). The CDR3 extends over 13 amino acids. The variable domain in full, completed from reference TRBV7-7 and TRBJ2-3, reads GAGVSQSPRYKVTKRGQDVTLRCDPISSHATLYWYQQALGQGPEFLTYFNYEAQPDKSGLPSDRFSAERPEGSISTLTIQRTEQRDSAMYRCASSLADTDTQYFGPGTRLTVL.

The chain carries TRBV5-1 and TRBJ2-3, with 7 bases lining up with TRBD2. Trimming removed 0 bases from V and 2 bases from J; junction bases left unmatched: 3. This CDR3 is 15 amino acids long. The V gene's germline CDR1 is SGHRS and CDR2 YFSETQ. This CDR3 reads CASSLGAGNTDTQYF. DNA for the CDR3: TGCGCCAGCAGCTTGGGAGCGGGGAACACAGATACGCAGTATTTT.

V is TRBV4-3 and J is TRBJ2-1; no clear D gene. The CDR3 runs 15 residues. Between the trimmed V and J ends, which lost 1 base and 0 bases, there was a span of 7 bases. Germline loops: CDR1 LGHNA, CDR2 YSLEER. In DNA, the CDR3 is TGCGCCAGCAGCCAAGCCCAAAGCTCCTACAATGAGCAGTTCTTC. As protein: CASSQAQSSYNEQFF.

The DNA of the CDR3 is TGCGCCAGCAGCTTGTACGGGACCTCGAACACCGGGGAGCTGTTTTTT. This codes for CASSLYGTSNTGELFF. The chain has TRBV5-1 and TRBJ2-2, with D perhaps TRBD1 or TRBD2 (5 bases each). Germline CDR1 and CDR2: SGHRS and YFSETQ. Trimming removed 1 base at V and 0 bases at J, with 10 bases between. The CDR3 contains 16 residues.

CDR3 in DNA: TGTGCCAGCAGCTTAGCCGGACAGGGTAACTATGGCTACACCTTC. As protein: CASSLAGQGNYGYTF. This sequence joins TRBV7-8 and TRBJ1-2; TRBD1 matches at 8 bases. The CDR3 covers 15 residues. From germline, CDR1 is SGHVS and CDR2 FQNEAQ. Trimming at V came to 0 bases and at J to 1 base, leaving 1 base not matched to a gene.

This clone was seen a single time. CDR3 in amino acids: CASSLEQNTEAFF. The CDR3 nucleotides are TGTGCCAGCAGCTTGGAACAAAACACTGAAGCTTTCTTT. The genes are TRBV5-6 and TRBJ1-1; unclear D gene. Trimming took 0 bases from V and 2 from J, leaving 5 bases between them. Germline V gives CDR1 SGHDT, CDR2 YYEEEE. CDR3 length equals 13 residues. Full variable domain (missing parts from reference TRBV5-6 and TRBJ1-1): DAGVTQSPTHLIKTRGQQVTLRCSPKSGHDTVSWYQQALGQGPQFIFQYYEEEERQRGNFPDRFSGHQFPNYSSELNVNALLLGDSALYLCASSLEQNTEAFFGQGTRLTVV.

The V call is TRBV4-2, the J call TRBJ2-7, with D tentatively TRBD2 (6 bases). CDR3 length: 15 amino acids. CDR1 and CDR2 from the germline V gene are LGHNA and YNFKEQ. The V end lost 0 bases, the J end lost 4 bases, and 13 bases lay between the germline ends. DNA for the CDR3: TGTGCCAGCAGCCAAGACAGGAGGGTAGGATACGAGCAGTACTTC. Translating it yields CASSQDRRVGYEQYF.

V gene TRBV7-6 combines with J gene TRBJ2-5; 8 bases match TRBD2. Germline assignment: CDR1 SGHVS and CDR2 FNYEAQ. The ends lost 5 bases at V and 6 bases at J; junction bases unmatched: 11. The CDR3 extends over 15 amino acids. In nucleotides, the CDR3 is TGTGCCAGCAGCCCCCCCGGGGGGGCCGTAAAGACCCAGTACTTC. Its protein is CASSPPGGAVKTQYF.

The CDR3: CAWSVWGQGGTEAFF. CDR3 in DNA: TGTGCCTGGAGTGTATGGGGTCAGGGAGGCACTGAAGCTTTCTTT. V usage is TRBV30 and J usage is TRBJ1-1, with TRBD1 as a possible D gene (5 bases). The V gene lost 0 bases and the J gene lost 4 bases, with 15 bases spanning the gap. CDR3 length: 15 residues. Per the germline V gene, CDR1 is GTSNPN and CDR2 is SVGIG (reference sequence).

The chain joins TRBV5-1 to TRBJ1-4; D is unclear. Trimming took 2 bases from V and 4 from J, leaving 9 bases between them. Germline V gene sequence: CDR1 SGHRS, CDR2 YFSETQ. The CDR3 covers 14 residues. Here the CDR3 DNA reads TGCGCCAGCAGCTTAGGGCCCCATAATGAAAAACTGTTTTTT. Translated: CASSLGPHNEKLFF. Using reference TRBV5-1 and TRBJ1-4 for the parts outside the CDR3, the full variable domain is KAGVTQTPRYLIKTRGQQVTLSCSPISGHRSVSWYQQTPGQGLQFLFEYFSETQRNKGNFPGRFSGRQFSNSRSEMNVSTLELGDSALYLCASSLGPHNEKLFFGSGTQLSVL.

The rearrangement links TRBV5-1 to TRBJ2-1, with 9 bases matching TRBD1. With 2 bases clipped from V and 9 bases from J, the junction kept 12 bases outside the gene matches. The CDR3 covers 16 residues. Per germline, CDR1 SGHRS and CDR2 YFSETQ. The CDR3 loop reads CASSFRDRERMGEQFF. In DNA form, the CDR3 reads TGCGCCAGCAGCTTTCGGGACAGGGAAAGGATGGGTGAGCAGTTCTTC.

The chain recombines TRBV19 with TRBJ2-2; D uncertain. Germline CDR1 is LNHDA and CDR2 is SQIVND (reference sequence). The length of the CDR3 is 14 residues. Trimming pared 7 bases from V and 1 base from J, leaving 10 bases between. The CDR3 DNA sequence: TGTGCCAGTAAGAGTCCCAGGAACACCGGGGAGCTGTTTTTT. It yields the protein CASKSPRNTGELFF.

J is TRBJ2-3 and V is TRBV14; D is uncertain. The V end was cut by 0 bases, the J end by 2 bases, with 9 bases between. The CDR3 spans 15 residues. The V gene's germline CDR1 is SGHDN and CDR2 FVKESK. The CDR3 here is CASSQDIGDTDTQYF. CDR3 nucleotides: TGTGCCAGCAGCCAAGATATTGGTGACACAGATACGCAGTATTTT.

The chain recombines TRBV10-3 with TRBJ2-1; D gene ambiguous. The V end lost 0 bases, the J end lost 8 bases, and 5 bases lay between the germline ends. Germline CDR1 is ENHRY and CDR2 is SYGVKD. The CDR3 totals 12 residues. CDR3 nucleotide sequence: TGTGCCATCAGTGAGTCGGTCGATGAGCAGTTCTTC. This sequence encodes CAISESVDEQFF.

The chain is built from TRBV4-2 and TRBJ1-1, with 7 positions matching TRBD1. The germline V gene encodes CDR1 LGHNA and CDR2 YNFKEQ. CDR3 length: 16 amino acids. With V trimmed by 5 bases and J by 2 bases, 11 bases remained unmatched. The CDR3 bases are TGTGCCAGCAGCACCCAAACAGGGGTAGGAAACACTGAAGCTTTCTTT. The encoded protein is CASSTQTGVGNTEAFF.

The chain uses TRBV28 and TRBJ2-5, with a weak D call TRBD2 (6 bases). Germline V gives CDR1 MDHEN, CDR2 SYDVKM. CDR3 length: 13 residues. The V end lost 8 bases, the J end lost 1 base, and 11 bases lay between the germline ends. The DNA for the CDR3 is TGTGCCAGCTTGCGGGGCCCCCAAGAGACCCAGTACTTC. It codes for CASLRGPQETQYF.

The chain carries TRBV15 and TRBJ1-6; tentatively, D is TRBD1 (6 bases). The CDR3 consists of 17 residues. Germline V gene lookup returns CDR1 LNHNV and CDR2 YYDKDF (reference sequence). V was trimmed by 2 bases and J by 4 bases, leaving 15 bases between them. The CDR3 reads CATSRSEGTPYNSPLHF. CDR3 in DNA: TGTGCCACCAGCAGATCGGAAGGGACACCATATAATTCACCCCTCCACTTT.

The rearrangement joins TRBV27 to TRBJ2-7, with D possibly matching TRBD1 (6 bases). Trimming cost V 5 bases and J 7 bases, with 24 bases left between them. Germline values: CDR1 MNHEY, CDR2 SMNVEV (reference sequence). CDR3 length: 16 amino acids. In DNA, the CDR3 is TGTGCCAGCAGTGAATCCCTGGGAAAGACAGGCGGGGAGCAGTACTTC. The encoded protein is CASSESLGKTGGEQYF.

This chain uses TRBV28 with TRBJ1-2; D may be TRBD1 (5 bases). The germline V and J ends were trimmed by 0 bases and 5 bases, with 13 bases remaining between them. The germline V gene encodes CDR1 MDHEN and CDR2 SYDVKM. The CDR3 covers 15 residues. The CDR3 region is CASSLCGAGGYGYTF. CDR3 nucleotides: TGTGCCAGCAGTTTATGCGGGGCAGGAGGGTATGGCTACACCTTC.

V is TRBV7-6 and J is TRBJ2-7; 9 nucleotides agree with TRBD1. V was clipped by 5 bases and J by 6 bases; unmatched bases: 5. This CDR3 is built from 13 residues. Germline CDR1 reads SGHVS; CDR2 reads FNYEAQ. DNA for the CDR3: TGTGCCAGCAGCCCTGGGACAGGGATCGAGCAGTACTTC. It encodes CASSPGTGIEQYF.

The rearrangement links TRBV2 to TRBJ1-6, with TRBD1 identical over 7 bases. The CDR3 length is 15 residues. J gave up 7 bases and V 5 bases, and 8 bases lay outside the gene matches. Germline-derived CDR1 and CDR2 are SNHLY and FYNNEI. CDR3 bases: TGTGCCAGCAGTAACGACAGGGTCCCAAATTCACCCCTCCACTTT. Encoded protein: CASSNDRVPNSPLHF.

The chain carries TRBV5-6 and TRBJ2-3; 8 nucleotides align to TRBD2. V was pared by 5 bases and J by 4 bases, with 21 bases of the junction left unmatched. Germline V gene lookup returns CDR1 SGHDT and CDR2 YYEEEE. This CDR3 is built from 19 residues. The CDR3 reads CASSPRESESTGRADTQYF. The CDR3 bases are TGTGCCAGCAGTCCGCGGGAATCGGAATCGACCGGGAGGGCAGATACGCAGTATTTT. Together with reference TRBV5-6 and TRBJ2-3, the CDR3 gives the full variable domain: DAGVTQSPTHLIKTRGQQVTLRCSPKSGHDTVSWYQQALGQGPQFIFQYYEEEERQRGNFPDRFSGHQFPNYSSELNVNALLLGDSALYLCASSPRESESTGRADTQYFGPGTRLTVL.

The rearrangement joins TRBV21-1 to TRBJ1-2; the table's D call, TRBD1, has no DNA check behind it. TRBV21-1 is deemed a pseudogene. The CDR3 sequence is 14 residues long. The CDR3 region has the DNA TGTGCCAGCAGCGTTCCGGGACAGGGTGATGGCTACACCTTC. This gives the protein CASSVPGQGDGYTF.

This clone has more than one count but fewer than ten. The CDR3 is CASRTGIPEAFF. CDR3 DNA sequence: TGTGCCAGCAGGACAGGGATCCCCGAAGCTTTCTTT. V usage is TRBV11-2 and J usage is TRBJ1-1; TRBD1 matches at 7 bases. J gave up 8 bases and V 6 bases, and 6 bases lay outside the gene matches. The CDR3 is 12 amino acids. Per germline, CDR1 SGHAT and CDR2 FQNNGV.